Each of the 2 T cell receptor beta chains below was sequenced from the same sample in a study of blood T cell repertoires in COVID-19. TCRdb keeps only in-frame clones here, not all; method: immunoSEQ multiplex PCR. The sample consists of 120,000 or so clones, approximately 81% of them appearing once. Sequencing used peripheral blood. The receptors originated from a man aged 55 to 70 with acute or convalescent COVID-19.

The V call is TRBV5-6, the J call TRBJ2-2; D is ambiguous. The CDR3 length is 13 residues. Germline CDR1 is SGHDT and CDR2 is YYEEEE. The V end lost 4 bases, the J end lost 2 bases, and 6 bases lay between the germline ends. CDR3 sequence: CASSPYNTGELFF. CDR3 DNA sequence: TGTGCCAGCAGCCCGTATAACACCGGGGAGCTGTTTTTT.

The chain carries TRBV28 and TRBJ2-7; the D gene is possibly TRBD2 (7 bases). This CDR3 spans 13 amino acids. Trimming took off 7 bases at V and 6 bases at J, with 16 bases between the two ends. CDR1 and CDR2 from the germline V gene are MDHEN and SYDVKM. The CDR3 region has the DNA TGTGCCAGCACCTCTGGGGGAGGGGGCGAGCAGTACTTC. It codes for CASTSGGGGEQYF.